This T cell receptor (beta chain) was obtained from a study of blood T cells in healthy people across ages (dated by TCRdb to between 2014 and 2016). Background on the whole study: Template switching captured roughly one uniquely barcoded TCR beta cDNA molecule per two T cells in model experiments. Using deep sequencing normalized with unique cDNA molecular identifiers, the study measured how TCR beta repertoire diversity changes with age. Donors were grouped into four age groups: young (average 16 years), middle-aged (roughly 37), aged (around 62) and long-lived (approximately 75). To avoid experimental bias, donors of different ages were distributed randomly across sequencing lanes. Using the same blood draw, the study looked at two additional independent replicas of 1 million unique cDNA reads for two donors, one aged 18 to 30 and the other aged 80 or older.

What the work shows at the level of the full study, not this receptor alone: There was a strong correlation between observed TCR beta diversity and the percentage of naive T cells measured by flow cytometry. Estimates of total diversity based on one million sequenced T cells were regarded as lower bounds and as underestimates. Compared with the aged group, the long-lived group had more naive CD4+ T cells, fewer expanded clones and increased TCR diversity, a pattern suggesting age selection. The CMV infection status of donors was not known, potentially confounding age-related changes in expanded clonotypes. Observed TCR beta diversity per million T cells fell roughly linearly with age, and a significant reduction was already apparent by age about 38. Since profiling was done on bulk unsorted PBMCs, naive and antigen-experienced compartments could not be conclusively compared.

Including cysteine and phenylalanine, the CDR3 has 13 amino acids. Only CDR3 DNA is held: 39 bases, read in frame from base 1. For CDR1 and CDR2, the germline V gene lists SQVTM and ANQGSEA. The donors were roughly 38 Caucasian individuals from Russia, aged 6 to 90 years, who were systemically healthy. Each donor gave around 9 milliliters of peripheral blood, collected into EDTA-treated Vacutainer tubes. Ficoll-Paque density-gradient centrifugation was used to isolate PBMCs, with at least 7 million per sample. Total RNA was extracted from PBMCs with Trizol reagent, with at least 5.5 micrograms obtained per sample. The percentages of naive CD45RAhigh/CD27high T cells were determined by flow cytometry on a PBMC aliquot from every donor. The library was obtained by 5' RACE. A second PCR of about 7 to 12 cycles was performed with a sample-barcoded 5' primer and a J-beta primer mix. Each TCR beta cDNA molecule received a unique molecular identifier from a template-switch 5' adaptor carrying 12 random nucleotides. Each sample yielded at least 2.5 million CDR3-containing paired-end reads. First-strand cDNA was synthesized from all RNA with the Mint cDNA synthesis kit, primed by a TRBC-specific oligonucleotide. After uracil-DNA glycosylase treatment, a first 18-cycle PCR used universal primers M1SS and BC2_uni_R on all cDNA. Per the original workflow: For normalization, 1 million high-quality reads were randomly selected from each sample, with every read carrying a distinct molecular identifier. Reads with shared molecular identifiers were discarded instead of being binned into consensus sequences. MiTCR, run with a Q25 quality threshold and the strictest error-elimination algorithm, handled CDR3 identification, clonotype clustering and error correction. A nonparametric unseen species model with Euler transformation was used to estimate lower-bound total TCR beta diversity. TCRdb reanalyzed the raw reads on its own, using fastp at Q25 for trimming and MiXCR for clone calling, and kept in-frame beta chains. Each CDR3 protein gets just one entry, which takes the most common genes and DNA from the rows behind it. The V and J calls and clone size come from TCRdb's table, not from the authors' own analysis. For this sample the table gives around 2 million distinct CDR3 sequences, of which around 40% were detected only once. 23% of the sample is taken by the ten largest.

About this clonotype: The antigen it recognizes is unknown. An end of the junction does not agree with germline; a read error may underlie this.

This clonotype was obtained from a human donor in good health. Sequenced material: blood. The V and J segments used are TRBV29-1 and TRBJ1-2; the D gene assignment is ambiguous. CDR3 protein: CSVEEFSGYDYTF. The sequence in DNA is TGCAGCGTTGAAGAATTTTCGGGATATGACTACACCTTC.